Listed below are T cell receptor beta chains from one sample, sequenced in a study of regulatory T cells in long-lasting Graves disease. TCRdb recomputed calls from the multiplex PCR reads with MiXCR, one row per CDR3 protein. This sample has roughly 450,000 distinct CDR3 sequences, with roughly 22% found just once. This specimen was peripheral blood mononuclear cells (PBMCs), taken when the disease was refractory, from a patient treated with antithyroid drugs. Receptors were obtained from a female donor with Graves disease. Both conserved end residues are part of each CDR3. The D gene is left open where the match is weak. The size field is filled for only some rows; it gives once, few, many or a size class.

J	V	size	D	CDR3	DNA
TRBJ2-5	TRBV11-3	.	TRBD1	CASSSGDSHQETQYF	TGTGCCAGCAGCTCCGGGGACAGTCACCAAGAGACCCAGTACTTC
TRBJ2-7	TRBV28	many	.	CASSHLTDLYEQYF	TGTGCCAGCAGCCACCTTACGGACCTCTACGAGCAGTACTTC
TRBJ2-7	TRBV29-1	.	.	CSVEGEWGRGLGYEQYF	TGCAGCGTTGAAGGAGAATGGGGCAGGGGCCTAGGCTACGAGCAGTACTTC
TRBJ1-4	TRBV28	many	.	CASSRGQPNEKLFF	TGTGCCAGCAGTCGTGGACAGCCAAATGAAAAACTGTTTTTT
TRBJ1-2	TRBV9	few	TRBD1	CASSVGTAGGYTF	TGTGCCAGCAGCGTCGGGACAGCTGGTGGCTACACCTTC
TRBJ2-7	TRBV6-1	many	.	CASRLDRRHEQYF	TGTGCCAGCAGATTAGACAGGCGCCACGAGCAGTACTTC
TRBJ2-7	TRBV15	few	.	CATSREGGDEQYF	TGTGCCACCAGCAGAGAAGGAGGGGACGAGCAGTACTTC
TRBJ2-5	TRBV2	.	.	CVSSEISQYF	TGCGTCAGCAGTGAAATCTCCCAGTACTTC
TRBJ1-5	TRBV28	many	.	CASSPSYDQPQHF	TGTGCCAGCAGTCCCTCCTACGATCAGCCCCAGCATTTT
TRBJ1-4	TRBV6-1	.	TRBD1	CASNPDRDFFGTNEKLFF	TGTGCCAGCAATCCGGACAGGGATTTTTTTGGAACTAATGAAAAACTGTTTTTT
TRBJ2-5	TRBV11-2	.	TRBD1	CASNRGGRETQYF	TGTGCCAGCAACAGGGGTGGACGAGAGACCCAGTACTTC